One T cell receptor (beta chain) is described in this entry. Seattle-derived patients entered the study during active infection and were followed longitudinally. How the authors handled the data: Estimation of nucleated cell counts relied on the amplification of reference gene primers. Clones were sequenced by immunoSEQ multiplex PCR, and TCRdb holds only the in-frame ones, with some missing. D and trimming were read from the DNA, whereas the V and J calls and clone size are those reported in that table. The sample records about 330,000 clones, 87% being singletons. Looked up from germline, CDR1 is SGHRS and CDR2 is YFSETQ. V was shortened by 2 bases and J by 1 base, with 13 bases between the two germline ends. The CDR3 is 15 amino acids. The data stem from a study of blood T cell repertoires in COVID-19. Overall study: Sites in the United States, Italy and Spain provided acute and convalescent COVID-19 samples. In each case, the material was cDNA or gDNA derived from T cells, B-cell-depleted T cells, or PBMCs.

The sample was peripheral blood. The clonotype was recovered from a man younger than 40 with COVID-19, enrolled during active disease. The chain links TRBV5-1 to TRBJ2-7; possible D gene TRBD1, 5 bases. CDR3 coding DNA: TGCGCCAGCAGCTTAACAGGTCCCTATTCCTACGAGCAGTACTTC. It translates to CASSLTGPYSYEQYF. The full variable domain, in which reference TRBV5-1 and TRBJ2-7 provide the parts outside the CDR3, is KAGVTQTPRYLIKTRGQQVTLSCSPISGHRSVSWYQQTPGQGLQFLFEYFSETQRNKGNFPGRFSGRQFSNSRSEMNVSTLELGDSALYLCASSLTGPYSYEQYFGPGTRLTVT.